The 11 T cell receptor beta chains reported below all come from one sample, sequenced in a study of control samples from healthy donors and cancer patients. The repertoire was sequenced with immunoSEQ multiplex PCR; TCRdb's copy has only in-frame clones and lacks some. The sample shows 100,000 to 150,000 clones, approximately 92% of them seen only once. Sequencing used PBMCs. The receptors originated from a man older than 75 with head and neck cancer.

The V and J genes are TRBV27 and TRBJ2-3; D gene unclear. The CDR3 is made up of 13 amino acids. From germline, CDR1 is MNHEY and CDR2 SMNVEV (reference sequence). V dropped 4 bases and J dropped 5 bases, with 10 bases sitting between them. CDR3 in DNA: TGTGCCAGCAGTTCTAGGAATAAAGATACGCAGTATTTT. Translated, it gives CASSSRNKDTQYF.

This clone came up once. The chain employs TRBV6-6 and TRBJ1-4; D is uncertain. V dropped 2 bases and J dropped 12 bases, with 10 bases sitting between them. The CDR3 has 12 amino acids. Germline V gives CDR1 MNHNY, CDR2 SVGAGI (reference sequence). In DNA, the CDR3 is TGTGCCAGCAGTTACCCCCAGATGGAACTGTTTTTT. It translates to CASSYPQMELFF.

This clone was detected only a few times. This chain joins TRBV28 and TRBJ1-5; D uncertain. The CDR3 totals 14 residues. Trimming stripped 3 bases from V and 10 bases from J, with 16 bases between. Germline assignment: CDR1 MDHEN and CDR2 SYDVKM. The CDR3 here is CASSFGGAPRPQHF. CDR3 bases: TGTGCCAGCAGTTTTGGAGGAGCCCCCAGACCCCAGCATTTT. Supplemented by reference TRBV28 and TRBJ1-5, the full variable domain reads DVKVTQSSRYLVKRTGEKVFLECVQDMDHENMFWYRQDPGLGLRLIYFSYDVKMKEKGDIPEGYSVSREKKERFSLILESASTNQTSMYLCASSFGGAPRPQHFGDGTRLSIL.

The chain uses TRBV15 and TRBJ1-1, with 7 positions matching TRBD1. The CDR3 spans 17 residues. V gave up 3 bases and J gave up 3 bases; unmatched junction bases: 13. Germline V gene lookup returns CDR1 LNHNV and CDR2 YYDKDF (reference sequence). CDR3 coding DNA: TGTGCCACCAGCAGGCTTTTTACAGGGGTCAAGGACACTGAAGCTTTCTTT. It translates to CATSRLFTGVKDTEAFF. Full variable domain (missing parts from reference TRBV15 and TRBJ1-1): DAMVIQNPRYQVTQFGKPVTLSCSQTLNHNVMYWYQQKSSQAPKLLFHYYDKDFNNEADTPDNFQSRRPNTSFCFLDIRSPGLGDTAMYLCATSRLFTGVKDTEAFFGQGTRLTVV.

CDR3 residues: CAWSALTGSDQPQHF. The CDR3 coding sequence is TGTGCCTGGAGTGCCCTCACAGGGTCGGATCAGCCCCAGCATTTT. J is TRBJ1-5 and V is TRBV30, with a possible D match to TRBD1 (6 bases). This CDR3 region has 15 residues. The germline V gene has CDR1 GTSNPN and CDR2 SVGIG (reference sequence). Trimming took 1 base from V and 5 from J, leaving 15 bases between them.

The rearrangement uses TRBV5-4 and TRBJ1-4, with D unclear. Germline CDR1 is SGHNT and CDR2 is YYREEE (reference sequence). Trimming stripped 4 bases from V and 2 bases from J, with 9 bases between. This CDR3 contains 14 residues. CDR3 DNA sequence: TGTGCCAGCAGCCGTGTGGGGACTAATGAAAAACTGTTTTTT. It encodes CASSRVGTNEKLFF.

This chain connects TRBV7-9 to TRBJ2-7; TRBD2 matches at 11 bases. CDR3 length: 18 residues. V shed 0 bases, J shed 3 bases, and the junction held 10 bases outside the gene matches. Per germline, CDR1 SEHNR and CDR2 FQNEAQ (reference sequence). The CDR3 DNA follows: TGTGCCAGCAGCTTAGCGCGAGGGACTAGCGGCCAATTCTACGAGCAGTACTTC. This gives the protein CASSLARGTSGQFYEQYF.

The rearrangement joins TRBV5-4 to TRBJ2-5; D could derive from TRBD1 or TRBD2 (5 bases each). The CDR3 consists of 16 residues. From germline, CDR1 is SGHNT and CDR2 YYREEE (reference sequence). Trimming cost V 4 bases and J 5 bases, with 21 bases left between them. In DNA, the CDR3 is TGTGCCAGCAGCCTCTACGGGACCCGGCAACGGGAGACCCAGTACTTC. It translates to CASSLYGTRQRETQYF.

The chain uses TRBV6-4 and TRBJ2-1, with 7 bases matching TRBD1. CDR1 and CDR2 (germline): MRHNA, SNTAGT. V trimming: 6 bases; J trimming: 8 bases; junction bases outside the gene matches: 10. The CDR3 consists of 14 residues. The CDR3 coding sequence is TGTGCCAGCAGCCGGGACAGCGTTCTTCATGAGCAGTTCTTC. Its translation is CASSRDSVLHEQFF.

The chain recombines TRBV5-6 with TRBJ1-1; 7 bases map to TRBD1. This CDR3 has 14 residues. Germline assignment: CDR1 SGHDT and CDR2 YYEEEE. J lost 1 base, V lost 0 bases, and 0 bases had no gene match. The CDR3 sequence is CASSLAGGNTEAFF. In DNA, the CDR3 is TGTGCCAGCAGCTTGGCAGGGGGGAACACTGAAGCTTTCTTT.

In its sample, this clone was seen once. V and J are TRBV19 and TRBJ1-4, with D uncertain. CDR1 is LNHDA, CDR2 SQIVND, per germline (reference sequence). Trimming took off 1 base at V and 4 bases at J, with 13 bases between the two ends. This CDR3 contains 16 residues. CDR3 sequence (DNA): TGTGCCAGTAGTATAGGATTGTCAGACCATAATGAAAAACTGTTTTTT. Amino acids: CASSIGLSDHNEKLFF.